This T cell receptor beta chain is drawn from a study of T-cell reconstitution after alpha-beta-depleted transplantation in children. TCRbeta library construction was performed incorporating unique molecular identifiers. Using its own MiXCR run on the PCR reads, TCRdb lists one record per CDR3 protein. The sample gives 500,000 to 600,000 distinct CDR3 sequences, around 20% of which show up once; 3% to 4% is in the top ten. The V end was cut by 7 bases, the J end by 4 bases, with 16 bases between. The germline gives CDR1 MNHNS, CDR2 SASEGT. The CDR3 is 14 residues long. This chain links TRBV6-1 with TRBJ1-1, with a weak D call TRBD1 (5 bases). The sample in question was PBMCs from the stem cell graft donor, obtained from the stem cell graft. This TCR was recovered from a human donor who donated a stem cell graft to a child with acute lymphoblastic leukemia. The CDR3 DNA follows: TGTGCCAGCACCCAGGGCCCCTTAGGCACTGAAGCTTTCTTT. Amino acid sequence: CASTQGPLGTEAFF.